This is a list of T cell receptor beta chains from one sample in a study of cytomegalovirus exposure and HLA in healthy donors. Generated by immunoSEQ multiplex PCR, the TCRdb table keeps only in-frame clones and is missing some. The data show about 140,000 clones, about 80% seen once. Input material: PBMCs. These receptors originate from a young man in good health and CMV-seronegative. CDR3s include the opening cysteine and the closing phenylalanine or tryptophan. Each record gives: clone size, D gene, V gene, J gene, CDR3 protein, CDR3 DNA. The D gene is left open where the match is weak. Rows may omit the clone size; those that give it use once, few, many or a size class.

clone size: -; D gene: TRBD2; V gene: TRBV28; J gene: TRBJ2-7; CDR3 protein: CASSRGGARREQYF; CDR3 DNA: TGTGCCAGCAGCCGGGGAGGGGCACGTCGCGAGCAGTACTTC
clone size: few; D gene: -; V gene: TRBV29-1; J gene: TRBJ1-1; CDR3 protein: CSVGLGPKNTEAFF; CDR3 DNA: TGCAGCGTGGGACTGGGACCGAAGAACACTGAAGCTTTCTTT
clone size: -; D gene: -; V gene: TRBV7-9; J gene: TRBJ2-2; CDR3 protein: CASSYLLTGANTGELFF; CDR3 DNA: TGTGCCAGCAGCTATCTCCTGACAGGCGCGAACACCGGGGAGCTGTTTTTT
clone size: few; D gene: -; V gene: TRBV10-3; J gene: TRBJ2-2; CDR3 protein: CAISESQGTNTGELFF; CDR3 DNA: TGTGCCATCAGTGAGTCCCAGGGAACGAACACCGGGGAGCTGTTTTTT
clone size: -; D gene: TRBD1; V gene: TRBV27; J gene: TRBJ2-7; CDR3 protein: CASSWVGGQGANEQYF; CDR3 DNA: TGTGCCAGCAGTTGGGTGGGTGGACAGGGGGCCAACGAGCAGTACTTC
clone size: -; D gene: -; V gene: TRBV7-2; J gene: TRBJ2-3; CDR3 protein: CASSPFADTQYF; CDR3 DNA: TGTGCCAGCAGCCCTTTTGCAGATACGCAGTATTTT
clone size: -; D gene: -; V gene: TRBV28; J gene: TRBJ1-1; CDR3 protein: CASSFGAGRGYGGGTEAFF; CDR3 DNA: TGTGCCAGCAGTTTTGGGGCAGGGCGGGGGTACGGTGGGGGGACTGAAGCTTTCTTT
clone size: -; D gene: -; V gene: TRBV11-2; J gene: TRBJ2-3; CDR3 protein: CASSRRDTDTQYF; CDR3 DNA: TGTGCCAGCAGCCGACGGGACACAGATACGCAGTATTTT
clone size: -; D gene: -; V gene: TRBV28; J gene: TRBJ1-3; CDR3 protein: CASSKPSQGTGNTIYF; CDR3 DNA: TGTGCCAGCAGCAAACCTAGCCAGGGGACTGGAAACACCATATATTTT
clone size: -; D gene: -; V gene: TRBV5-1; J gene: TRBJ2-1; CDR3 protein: CASSLETQKWSEQFF; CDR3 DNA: TGCGCCAGCAGCTTGGAGACCCAGAAGTGGAGTGAGCAGTTCTTC
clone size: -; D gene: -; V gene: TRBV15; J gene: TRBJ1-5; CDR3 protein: CATRHDRSNQPQHF; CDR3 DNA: TGTGCCACCAGACATGACAGGTCCAATCAGCCCCAGCATTTT
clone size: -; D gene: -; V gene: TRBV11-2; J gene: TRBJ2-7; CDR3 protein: CASSLDPKPTYEQYF; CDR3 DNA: TGTGCCAGCAGCTTAGACCCAAAGCCAACCTACGAGCAGTACTTC
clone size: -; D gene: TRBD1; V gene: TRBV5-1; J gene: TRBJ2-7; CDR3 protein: CASSWGAPGGEDSKSHEQYF; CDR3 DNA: TGCGCCAGCAGCTGGGGAGCTCCAGGGGGAGAGGACAGTAAATCCCACGAGCAGTACTTC
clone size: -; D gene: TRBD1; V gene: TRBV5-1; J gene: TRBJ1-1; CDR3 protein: CASRPQGGTEAFF; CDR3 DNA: TGCGCCAGCAGGCCACAGGGGGGGACTGAAGCTTTCTTT
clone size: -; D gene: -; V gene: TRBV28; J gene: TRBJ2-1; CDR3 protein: CASSLPGVSSYNEQFF; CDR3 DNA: TGTGCCAGCAGCCTACCAGGGGTTAGCTCCTACAATGAGCAGTTCTTC
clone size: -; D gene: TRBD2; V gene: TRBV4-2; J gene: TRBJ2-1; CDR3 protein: CASSQVHTSGSSYNEQFF; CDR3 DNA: TGTGCCAGCAGCCAAGTCCATACTAGCGGGAGCTCCTACAATGAGCAGTTCTTC
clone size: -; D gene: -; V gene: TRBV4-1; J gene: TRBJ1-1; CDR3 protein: CASLGNQGAYTEAFF; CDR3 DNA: TGCGCCAGCTTAGGTAATCAAGGGGCCTACACTGAAGCTTTCTTT
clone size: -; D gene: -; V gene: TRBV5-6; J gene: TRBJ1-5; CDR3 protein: CASSLTGGGRQPQHF; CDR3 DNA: TGTGCCAGCAGCCTTACGGGCGGGGGACGACAGCCCCAGCATTTT
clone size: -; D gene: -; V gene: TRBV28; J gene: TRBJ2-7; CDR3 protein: CASSLVGTYSYEQYF; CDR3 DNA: TGTGCCAGCAGTTTGGTCGGGACATACTCCTACGAGCAGTACTTC
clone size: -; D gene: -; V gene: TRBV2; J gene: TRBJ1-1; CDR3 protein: CASTGQPMNTEAFF; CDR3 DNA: TGTGCCAGCACCGGACAGCCCATGAACACTGAAGCTTTCTTT
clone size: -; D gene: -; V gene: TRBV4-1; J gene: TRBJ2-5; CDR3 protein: CASSQDLAGLETQYF; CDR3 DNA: TGCGCCAGCAGCCAAGATCTAGCCGGCTTAGAGACCCAGTACTTC
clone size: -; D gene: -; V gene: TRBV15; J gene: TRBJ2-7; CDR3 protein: CATSRDSARSSPRGQYF; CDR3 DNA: TGTGCCACCAGCAGAGATTCCGCGAGGTCCTCGCCCCGCGGGCAGTACTTC
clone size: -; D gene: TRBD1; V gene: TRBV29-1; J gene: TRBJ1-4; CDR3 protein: CSAMTGYEKLFF; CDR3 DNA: TGCAGCGCTATGACAGGGTACGAAAAACTGTTTTTT
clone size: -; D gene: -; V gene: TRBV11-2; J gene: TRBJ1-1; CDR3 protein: CASSLSGQMNTEAFF; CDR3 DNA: TGTGCCAGCAGTTTGAGTGGACAGATGAACACTGAAGCTTTCTTT
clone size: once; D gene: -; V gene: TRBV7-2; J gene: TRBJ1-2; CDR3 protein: CASSLPGVYGYPF; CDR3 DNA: TGTGCCAGCAGCTTACCGGGGGTCTATGGCTACCCCTTC
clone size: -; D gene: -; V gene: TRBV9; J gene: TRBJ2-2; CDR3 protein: CASSPPGAGAGELFF; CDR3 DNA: TGTGCCAGCAGCCCTCCCGGGGCAGGGGCCGGGGAGCTGTTTTTT
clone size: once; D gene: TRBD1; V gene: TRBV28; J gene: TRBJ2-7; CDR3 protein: CASSLRDRVTYEQYF; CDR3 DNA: TGTGCCAGCAGTTTAAGGGACAGGGTTACCTACGAGCAGTACTTC
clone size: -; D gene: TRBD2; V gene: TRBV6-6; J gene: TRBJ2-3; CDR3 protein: CASSYKRGGQGTQYF; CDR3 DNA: TGTGCCAGCAGTTACAAGCGGGGTGGGCAAGGTACGCAGTATTTT
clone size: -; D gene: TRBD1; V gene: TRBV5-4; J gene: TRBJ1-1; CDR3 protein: CASSPGTGGSQVDTEAFF; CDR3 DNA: TGTGCCAGCAGTCCCGGGACAGGGGGCTCTCAGGTCGACACTGAAGCTTTCTTT
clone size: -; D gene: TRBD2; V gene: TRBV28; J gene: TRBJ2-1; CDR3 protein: CASSSQTSYYNEQFF; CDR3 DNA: TGTGCCAGCAGTTCCCAGACTAGCTACTACAATGAGCAGTTCTTC
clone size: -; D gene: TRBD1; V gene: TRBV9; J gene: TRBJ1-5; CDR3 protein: CASSVRTGGGQPQHF; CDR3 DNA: TGTGCCAGCAGCGTAAGAACAGGGGGCGGTCAGCCCCAGCATTTT
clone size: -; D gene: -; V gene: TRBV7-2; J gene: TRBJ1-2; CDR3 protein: CASSLEQGRDGYTF; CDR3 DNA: TGTGCCAGCAGCTTAGAACAGGGTCGGGATGGCTACACCTTC
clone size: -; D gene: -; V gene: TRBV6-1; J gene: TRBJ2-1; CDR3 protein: CASSVAGQPYNEQFF; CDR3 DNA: TGTGCCAGCAGTGTTGCGGGACAGCCCTACAATGAGCAGTTCTTC
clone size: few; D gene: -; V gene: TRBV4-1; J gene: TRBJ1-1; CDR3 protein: CASSQDWRGGTEAFF; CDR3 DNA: TGCGCCAGCAGCCAAGACTGGAGGGGCGGCACTGAAGCTTTCTTT
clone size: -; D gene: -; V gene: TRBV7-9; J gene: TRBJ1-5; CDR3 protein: CASSLSGSLNQPQHF; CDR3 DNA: TGTGCCAGCAGCCTTTCGGGATCTTTAAATCAGCCCCAGCATTTT
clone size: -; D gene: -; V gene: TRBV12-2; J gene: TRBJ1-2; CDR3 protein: CALTPTATKGSPTQAYGYTF; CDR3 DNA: TGTGCCCTAACCCCGACAGCAACCAAAGGAAGCCCGACGCAGGCCTATGGCTACACCTTC
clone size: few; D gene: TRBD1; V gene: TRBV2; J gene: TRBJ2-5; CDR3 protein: CASSQTGGQETQYF; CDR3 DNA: TGTGCCAGCAGCCAAACAGGGGGACAAGAGACCCAGTACTTC
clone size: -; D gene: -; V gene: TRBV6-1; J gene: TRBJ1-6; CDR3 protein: CASRKKLIEDLLHF; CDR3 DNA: TGTGCCAGCAGGAAGAAGCTTATAGAGGATCTTCTCCACTTT
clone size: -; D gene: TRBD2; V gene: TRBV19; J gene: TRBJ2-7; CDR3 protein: CASSRRLAGDREQYF; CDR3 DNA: TGTGCCAGTAGTAGGAGACTAGCGGGAGATCGCGAGCAGTACTTC
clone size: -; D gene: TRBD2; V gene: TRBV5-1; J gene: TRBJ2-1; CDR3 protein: CASSLQPSGLSSYNEQFF; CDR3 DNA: TGCGCCAGCAGCTTGCAGCCTAGCGGGTTGAGCTCCTACAATGAGCAGTTCTTC
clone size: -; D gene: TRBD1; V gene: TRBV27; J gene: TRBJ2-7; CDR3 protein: CASSLGAGGFYEQYF; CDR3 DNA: TGTGCCAGCAGTTTAGGAGCAGGGGGCTTCTACGAGCAGTACTTC